The clone carrying this T cell receptor (beta chain) was observed a few times. Its antigen is unidentified. The entry originates in a study of T cell repertoires in cytomegalovirus infection. The overall study: Selected CMV epitopes included recently identified HLA-C-restricted ones as well as well-studied HLA-B-restricted ones. Public TCR beta signatures indicated both CMV infection and matching HLA type. Study findings and constraints: Cumulative frequency of public TCR beta families picked out carriers of CMV plus the relevant HLA. Across the ex vivo response, the dominant clonotypes were HLA-C-restricted CMV-specific TCR beta clonotypes.

MiXCR was run by TCRdb on the reads, yielding one entry per CDR3 protein. Among approximately 1,000,000 distinct CDR3 sequences, around 29% were seen once, and the ten largest hold around 15%. Specimen: cultured CD8+ T cells from PBMCs, collected from culture after CMV antigen stimulation. This clonotype was sampled from a human donor in good health (CMV status not recorded). Some clones in this sample may be carry-over from other donors' samples.

DNA of the CDR3: TGTGCCAGCAGTCCCGAAGCGGCGTCCTACAATGAGCAGTTCTTC. As protein: CASSPEAASYNEQFF. This sequence joins TRBV7-6 and TRBJ2-1; tentative D call: TRBD2 (5 bases). CDR3 size: 15 residues. The V and J ends lost 6 bases and 1 base respectively, with 13 bases between them. Germline V lookup: CDR1 SGHVS, CDR2 FNYEAQ.